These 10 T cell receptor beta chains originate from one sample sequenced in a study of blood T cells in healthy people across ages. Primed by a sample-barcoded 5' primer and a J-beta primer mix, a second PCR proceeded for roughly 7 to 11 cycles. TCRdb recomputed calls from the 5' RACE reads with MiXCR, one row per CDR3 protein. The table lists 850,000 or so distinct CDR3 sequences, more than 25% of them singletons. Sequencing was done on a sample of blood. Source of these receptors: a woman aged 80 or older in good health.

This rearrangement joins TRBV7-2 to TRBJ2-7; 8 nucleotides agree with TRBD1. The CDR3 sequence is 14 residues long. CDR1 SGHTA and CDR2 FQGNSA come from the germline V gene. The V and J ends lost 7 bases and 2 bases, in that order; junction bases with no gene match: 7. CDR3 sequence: CASTTRDRPYEQYF. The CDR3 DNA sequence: TGTGCCAGCACCACAAGGGACAGGCCCTACGAGCAGTACTTC. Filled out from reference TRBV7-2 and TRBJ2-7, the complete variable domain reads GAGVSQSPSNKVTEKGKDVELRCDPISGHTALYWYRQSLGQGLEFLIYFQGNSAPDKSGLPSDRFSAERTGGSVSTLTIQRTQQEDSAVYLCASTTRDRPYEQYFGPGTRLTVT.

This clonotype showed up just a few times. The CDR3 nucleotides read TGTGCCAGCAGCCGGGACCGCCATGAGCAGTTCTTC. Its protein product is CASSRDRHEQFF. The chain recombines TRBV5-6 with TRBJ2-1, with D perhaps matching TRBD1 or TRBD2 (5 bases each). The V gene's germline CDR1 is SGHDT and CDR2 YYEEEE. V lost 4 bases to trimming and J lost 8 bases, with 10 bases between them. The CDR3 has 12 amino acids.

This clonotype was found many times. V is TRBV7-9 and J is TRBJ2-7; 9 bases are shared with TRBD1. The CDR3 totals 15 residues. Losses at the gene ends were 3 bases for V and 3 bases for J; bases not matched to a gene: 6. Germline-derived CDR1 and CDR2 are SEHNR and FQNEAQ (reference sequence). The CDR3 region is CASSFTGGAGYEQYF. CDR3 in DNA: TGTGCCAGCAGCTTCACAGGGGGCGCGGGCTACGAGCAGTACTTC.

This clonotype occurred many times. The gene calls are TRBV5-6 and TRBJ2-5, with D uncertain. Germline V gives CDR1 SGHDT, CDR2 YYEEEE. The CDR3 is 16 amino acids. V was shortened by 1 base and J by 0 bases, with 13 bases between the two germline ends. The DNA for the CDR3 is TGTGCCAGCAGCTTGCTCGGCCCCTTGTACCAAGAGACCCAGTACTTC. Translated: CASSLLGPLYQETQYF.

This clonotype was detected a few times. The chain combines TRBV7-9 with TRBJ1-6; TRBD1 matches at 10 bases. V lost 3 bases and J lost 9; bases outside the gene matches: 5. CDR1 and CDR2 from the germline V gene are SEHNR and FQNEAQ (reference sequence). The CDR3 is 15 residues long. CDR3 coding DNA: TGTGCCAGCAGCTTTATGGGGACAGGGGCTTCACCCCTCCACTTT. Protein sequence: CASSFMGTGASPLHF. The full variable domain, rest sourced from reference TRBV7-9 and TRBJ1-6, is DTGVSQNPRHKITKRGQNVTFRCDPISEHNRLYWYRQTLGQGPEFLTYFQNEAQLEKSRLLSDRFSAERPKGSFSTLEIQRTEQGDSAMYLCASSFMGTGASPLHFGNGTRLTVT.

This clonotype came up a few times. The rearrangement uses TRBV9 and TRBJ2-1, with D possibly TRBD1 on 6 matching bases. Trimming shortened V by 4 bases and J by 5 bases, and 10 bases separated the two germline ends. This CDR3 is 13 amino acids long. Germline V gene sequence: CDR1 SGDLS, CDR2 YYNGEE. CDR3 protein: CASSLRTDNEQFF. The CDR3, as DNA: TGTGCCAGCAGCCTCCGGACAGACAATGAGCAGTTCTTC. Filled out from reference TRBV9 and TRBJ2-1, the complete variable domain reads DSGVTQTPKHLITATGQRVTLRCSPRSGDLSVYWYQQSLDQGLQFLIQYYNGEERAKGNILERFSAQQFPDLHSELNLSSLELGDSALYFCASSLRTDNEQFFGPGTRLTVL.

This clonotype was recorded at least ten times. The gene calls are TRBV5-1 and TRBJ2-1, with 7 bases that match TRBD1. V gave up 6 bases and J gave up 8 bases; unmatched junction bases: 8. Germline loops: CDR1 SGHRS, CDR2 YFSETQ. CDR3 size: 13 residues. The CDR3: CASTQGVKDEQFF. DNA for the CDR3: TGCGCCAGCACTCAGGGGGTGAAGGATGAGCAGTTCTTC.

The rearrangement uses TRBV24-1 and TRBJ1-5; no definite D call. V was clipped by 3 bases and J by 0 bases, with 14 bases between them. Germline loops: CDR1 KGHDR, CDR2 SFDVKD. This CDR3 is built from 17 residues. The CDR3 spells CATSDGRVGDSNQPQHF. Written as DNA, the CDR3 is TGTGCCACCAGTGATGGTCGCGTGGGAGATAGCAATCAGCCCCAGCATTTT.

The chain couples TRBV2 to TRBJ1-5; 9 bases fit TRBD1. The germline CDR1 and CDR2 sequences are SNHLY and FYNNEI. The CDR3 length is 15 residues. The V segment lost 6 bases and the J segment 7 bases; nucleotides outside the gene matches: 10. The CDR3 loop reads CASSKEQGAGQPQHF. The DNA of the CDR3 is TGTGCCAGCAGCAAGGAACAGGGGGCAGGCCAGCCCCAGCATTTT. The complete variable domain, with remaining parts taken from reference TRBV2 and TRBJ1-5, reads EPEVTQTPSHQVTQMGQEVILRCVPISNHLYFYWYRQILGQKVEFLVSFYNNEISEKSEIFDDQFSVERPDGSNFTLKIRSTKLEDSAMYFCASSKEQGAGQPQHFGDGTRLSIL.

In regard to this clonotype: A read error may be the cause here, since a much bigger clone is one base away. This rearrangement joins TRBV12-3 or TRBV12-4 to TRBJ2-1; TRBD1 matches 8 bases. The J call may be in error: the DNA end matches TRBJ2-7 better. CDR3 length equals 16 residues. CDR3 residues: CASSQPWTGTYNEQYF. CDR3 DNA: TGTGCCAGCAGTCAGCCTTGGACAGGGACCTACAATGAGCAGTACTTC.